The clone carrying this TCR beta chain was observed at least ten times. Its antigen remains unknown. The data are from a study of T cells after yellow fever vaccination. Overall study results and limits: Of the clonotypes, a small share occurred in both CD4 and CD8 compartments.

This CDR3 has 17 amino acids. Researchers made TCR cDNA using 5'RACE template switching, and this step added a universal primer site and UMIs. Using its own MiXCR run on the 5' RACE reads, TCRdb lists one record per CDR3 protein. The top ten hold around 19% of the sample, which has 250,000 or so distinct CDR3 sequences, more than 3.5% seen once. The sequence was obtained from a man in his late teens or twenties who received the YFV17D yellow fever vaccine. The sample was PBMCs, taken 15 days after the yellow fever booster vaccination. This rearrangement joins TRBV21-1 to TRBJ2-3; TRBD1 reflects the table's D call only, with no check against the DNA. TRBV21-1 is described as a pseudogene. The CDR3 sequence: CASNMRIGQGLADTQYF. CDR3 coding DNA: TGTGCCAGCAACATGAGAATCGGACAGGGACTTGCAGATACGCAGTATTTT.